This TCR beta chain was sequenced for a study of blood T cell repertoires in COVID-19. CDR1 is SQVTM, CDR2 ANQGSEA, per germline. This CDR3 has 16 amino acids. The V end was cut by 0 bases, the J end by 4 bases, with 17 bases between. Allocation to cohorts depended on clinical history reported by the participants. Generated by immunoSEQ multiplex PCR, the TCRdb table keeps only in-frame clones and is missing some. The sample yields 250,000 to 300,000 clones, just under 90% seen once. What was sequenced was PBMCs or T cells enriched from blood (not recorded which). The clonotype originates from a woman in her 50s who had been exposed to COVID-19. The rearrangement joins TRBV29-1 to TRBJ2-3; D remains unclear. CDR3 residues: CSVEDRLKFSADTQYF. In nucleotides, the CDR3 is TGCAGCGTTGAAGATCGGCTCAAATTCAGCGCAGATACGCAGTATTTT.